Listed here is a single T cell receptor (beta chain). Antigen: not known. The data were taken from a study of neurological immune-mediated disorders. Each CDR3 protein gets one entry after TCRdb re-called the 5' RACE reads with MiXCR. Altogether 75,000 to 85,000 distinct CDR3 sequences are present, 17% being singletons, with the ten largest covering 15%. General study points: Levels of TCR clonal expansion peaked in HTLV-1-associated myelopathy and reached their lowest in multiple sclerosis, under those of healthy controls. CDR3 amino acid sequences of expanded clones were not shared across subjects, a result suggesting private repertoires in all groups.

Input material: PBMCs. This clonotype was obtained from a woman aged 40 to 50 in good health.

This CDR3 is CASSLAGTWELFF. CDR3 DNA: TGTGCCAGCAGCCTTGCCGGGACCTGGGAGCTGTTTTTT. J is TRBJ2-2 and V is TRBV5-5; D might be TRBD1 or TRBD2, each matching 5 bases. There are 13 residues in the CDR3. Trimming shortened V by 4 bases and J by 9 bases, and 13 bases separated the two germline ends. The germline V gene has CDR1 SGHKS and CDR2 YYEKEE (reference sequence).